A single TCR beta chain is shown here with its context. Additional DNA sequences in this sample encode the identical CDR3. Across about two dozen US areas, participants ranged in age from about 18 to 90 years. Membership in each cohort depended on participant-reported clinical history. The sample belongs to a study of blood T cell repertoires in COVID-19. Study background: Researchers got acute and convalescent COVID-19 samples from the United States, Italy and Spain. T cells, B-cell-depleted T cells, or PBMCs supplied cDNA or gDNA.

The CDR3 spans 14 residues. Germline V CDR1 and CDR2: SGHNT, YYREEE (reference sequence). With V trimmed by 4 bases and J by 3 bases, 3 bases remained unmatched. The assay was immunoSEQ multiplex PCR, and TCRdb's table has in-frame clones only and misses some. The table has over 200,000 clones, just under 85% seen once. The TCR originated in a man between 40 and 49 years old who had recovered from COVID-19. This rearrangement joins TRBV5-4 to TRBJ2-7; TRBD2 aligns across 11 bases. The specimen sequenced was PBMCs or T cells enriched from blood (not recorded which). The CDR3 DNA follows: TGTGCCAGCAGCCCTGGACTAGCGGGCTACGAGCAGTACTTC. It yields the protein CASSPGLAGYEQYF.